Presented here are 14 T cell receptor beta chains from one specimen sequenced in a study of T cell repertoires in cytomegalovirus infection. Their recognized antigens are unknown. TCRdb re-derived calls from the reads in MiXCR, one entry per CDR3 protein. Of a few hundred thousand distinct CDR3 sequences in the sample, 22% were seen once. Here the sequenced sample was cultured PBMCs, taken from culture after CMV antigen stimulation. These TCRs come from a human donor in good health (CMV status not recorded). Some clones in this sample may be carry-over from other donors' samples.

The sample holds many counts of this clonotype. The chain uses TRBV7-2 and TRBJ1-2; TRBD1 agrees at 8 bases. The V gene end was trimmed by 2 bases and the J gene end by 9 bases; junction bases not matched to a gene: 5. This CDR3 contains 13 residues. Germline V gene lookup returns CDR1 SGHTA and CDR2 FQGNSA. The CDR3: CASSLNRGTRYTF. CDR3 DNA sequence: TGTGCCAGCAGCTTAAACAGGGGGACCCGCTACACCTTC.

The chain has TRBV6-1 and TRBJ2-7, with 10 bases identical to TRBD2. CDR1 MNHNS and CDR2 SASEGT come from the germline V gene. The CDR3 contains 15 residues. Trimming removed 5 bases from V and 3 bases from J; junction bases left unmatched: 7. For the CDR3, the DNA is TGTGCCAGCAGTACCCACCGGACTAGCGGCTACGAGCAGTACGTC. It translates to CASSTHRTSGYEQYV.

This clonotype showed up just a few times. This rearrangement joins TRBV27 to TRBJ2-1; 7 positions agree with TRBD2. The CDR3 contains 14 residues. J was trimmed by 6 bases and V by 9 bases; bases with no gene match: 11. The germline V gene has CDR1 MNHEY and CDR2 SMNVEV (reference sequence). CDR3 protein: CASMGGGITNEQFF. For the CDR3, the DNA is TGTGCCAGTATGGGGGGGGGGATTACCAATGAGCAGTTCTTC.

This clonotype was seen only once. This may arise from a read error, as a much more abundant clone is one base away. The V and J genes are TRBV7-2 and TRBJ2-1; tentatively, D is TRBD1 (5 bases). The V and J ends lost 1 base and 9 bases respectively, with 10 bases between them. Germline values: CDR1 SGHTA, CDR2 FQGNSA. The CDR3 contains 13 residues. In nucleotides, the CDR3 is TGTGCCAGCAGCTTAGTCAGGGTAGCTGAGCAGTTCTTC. It codes for CASSLVRVAEQFF.

The chain couples TRBV28 to TRBJ2-5; 8 nucleotides match TRBD2. V lost 5 bases to trimming and J lost 5 bases; unmatched junction nucleotides: 10. This CDR3 contains 15 residues. Germline CDR1 reads MDHEN; CDR2 reads SYDVKM. In DNA, the CDR3 is TGTGCCAGCAGTGGTGTAGCGGGATCGGGGGAGACCCAGTACTTC. Amino acids: CASSGVAGSGETQYF.

In this sample, this clonotype turned up a few times. The rearrangement uses TRBV2 and TRBJ2-5; 7 bases fit TRBD2. Trimming removed 2 bases from V and 5 bases from J; junction bases left unmatched: 5. The CDR3 is 14 amino acids. Germline assignment: CDR1 SNHLY and CDR2 FYNNEI. The CDR3 is CASSEQLAIETQYF. CDR3 in DNA: TGTGCCAGCAGTGAACAACTAGCGATTGAGACCCAGTACTTC.

The genes are TRBV15 and TRBJ2-1; 11 nucleotides agree with TRBD2. The CDR3 extends over 17 amino acids. The germline V gene has CDR1 LNHNV and CDR2 YYDKDF (reference sequence). The V segment lost 3 bases and the J segment 1 base; nucleotides outside the gene matches: 5. The CDR3 is CATSRRLAGMSYNEQFF. CDR3 in DNA: TGTGCCACCAGCAGGAGACTAGCGGGAATGTCCTACAATGAGCAGTTCTTC. Together with reference TRBV15 and TRBJ2-1, the CDR3 gives the full variable domain: DAMVIQNPRYQVTQFGKPVTLSCSQTLNHNVMYWYQQKSSQAPKLLFHYYDKDFNNEADTPDNFQSRRPNTSFCFLDIRSPGLGDTAMYLCATSRRLAGMSYNEQFFGPGTRLTVL.

This clonotype was picked up a small number of times. The chain employs TRBV29-1 and TRBJ2-3; 7 bases agree with TRBD2. V was clipped by 6 bases and J by 0 bases; unmatched bases: 9. Germline assignment: CDR1 SQVTM and CDR2 ANQGSEA. CDR3 length: 15 residues. The CDR3 reads CSVEPTSDSTDTQYF. CDR3 sequence (DNA): TGCAGCGTCGAACCAACTAGCGATAGCACAGATACGCAGTATTTT.

The chain has TRBV19 and TRBJ2-5; TRBD2 might be the D (6 bases). CDR1 and CDR2 from the germline V gene are LNHDA and SQIVND (reference sequence). The V end was cut by 6 bases, the J end by 5 bases, with 19 bases between. The CDR3 consists of 15 residues. In DNA, the CDR3 is TGTGCCAGTAGCCCCCGGGGGTTTGAGATGGAGACCCAGTACTTC. Translating gives CASSPRGFEMETQYF. The full variable domain, in which reference TRBV19 and TRBJ2-5 provide the parts outside the CDR3, is DGGITQSPKYLFRKEGQNVTLSCEQNLNHDAMYWYRQDPGQGLRLIYYSQIVNDFQKGDIAEGYSVSREKKESFPLTVTSAQKNPTAFYLCASSPRGFEMETQYFGPGTRLLVL.

In its sample, this clonotype was seen many times. This chain uses TRBV7-2 with TRBJ2-3; 8 bases line up with TRBD2. Trimming at V came to 1 base and at J to 3 bases, leaving 9 bases not matched to a gene. CDR1 SGHTA and CDR2 FQGNSA come from the germline V gene. The CDR3 has 17 residues. The DNA for the CDR3 is TGTGCCAGCAGCTTAGACGGGTCGGGAGGGCTAACAGATACGCAGTATTTT. Protein product: CASSLDGSGGLTDTQYF.

This clonotype was picked up many times. The chain recombines TRBV7-2 with TRBJ2-1; a possible D gene is TRBD2 (5 bases). CDR1 is SGHTA and CDR2 is FQGNSA in the germline V gene. CDR3 length equals 13 residues. V shed 4 bases and J shed 7 bases, with 11 bases lying between them. The CDR3 is CASSSGLVNEQFF. CDR3 sequence (DNA): TGTGCCAGCAGCTCCGGACTCGTGAATGAGCAGTTCTTC.

The chain couples TRBV7-9 to TRBJ2-7; D perhaps matches TRBD2 (5 bases). CDR1 SEHNR and CDR2 FQNEAQ come from the germline V gene (reference sequence). The CDR3 has 14 residues. V was trimmed by 0 bases and J by 2 bases, leaving 8 bases between them. The CDR3 sequence is CASSLATGTYEQYF. The CDR3 DNA reads TGTGCCAGCAGCTTAGCAACGGGAACCTACGAGCAGTACTTC. The full variable domain, in which reference TRBV7-9 and TRBJ2-7 provide the parts outside the CDR3, is DTGVSQNPRHKITKRGQNVTFRCDPISEHNRLYWYRQTLGQGPEFLTYFQNEAQLEKSRLLSDRFSAERPKGSFSTLEIQRTEQGDSAMYLCASSLATGTYEQYFGPGTRLTVT.

As for this clonotype: No conserved phenylalanine or tryptophan ends this CDR3, so it is likely a read error. The V gene is TRBV7-6, the J gene TRBJ2-7; weak D call: TRBD2 (5 bases). This CDR3 has 13 amino acids. Germline lookup yields CDR1 SGHVS and CDR2 FNYEAQ. V lost 6 bases and J lost 3, with 12 bases in between. The CDR3 bases are TGTGCCAGCAGTCAAGCGGTGGGCTACGAGCAGTACCTC. Translated, it gives CASSQAVGYEQYL.

This rearrangement joins TRBV7-9 to TRBJ1-2, with 9 bases fitting TRBD1. This CDR3 comprises 18 residues. With V trimmed by 5 bases and J by 0 bases, 13 bases remained unmatched. CDR1 and CDR2 (germline): SEHNR, FQNEAQ (reference sequence). This chain's CDR3 is CASSPVLQGALTNYGYTF. CDR3 DNA sequence: TGTGCCAGCAGCCCAGTGTTACAGGGGGCGCTTACTAACTATGGCTACACCTTC.